This entry is about one T cell receptor (beta chain). What it binds is unknown. The CDR3 is 16 amino acids. Germline CDR1 is SEHNR and CDR2 is FQNEAQ (reference sequence). V lost 4 bases, J lost 7 bases, and 22 bases lay in between. The assay was immunoSEQ multiplex PCR, and TCRdb's table has in-frame clones only and misses some. Here the sample spans about 25,000 clones, roughly 94% being singletons. These data belong to a study of PD-1 blockade in classical Hodgkin lymphoma. Broader study findings: Possibly reflecting disease activity or prior therapy, repertoire differences have causes that remain undefined. Lower baseline TCR diversity was reported for newly diagnosed patients than for healthy donors.

The time point was: newly diagnosed, previously untreated cHL patient sample. PBMCs representing newly diagnosed, untreated classical Hodgkin lymphoma functioned as the comparison. The chain is built from TRBV7-9 and TRBJ1-2; D is perhaps TRBD1 (6 bases). Sequencing was done on a sample of peripheral blood mononuclear cells (PBMCs). The source is a human donor with classical Hodgkin lymphoma. The CDR3 nucleotides are TGTGCCAGCAGCTCTGAATTCCAGGGGCGCGTTGCTGGCTACACCTTC. It is translated as CASSSEFQGRVAGYTF.